The sample holds a few counts of the clone carrying this T cell receptor beta chain. V gave up 5 bases and J gave up 12 bases; unmatched junction bases: 4. This CDR3 has 12 amino acids. What was amplified from RNA transcripts were TCR beta CDR3 regions. The HTBI primer set was used in a first-round RT-PCR of the TCR CDR3. TCRdb recomputed calls from the multiplex PCR reads with MiXCR, one row per CDR3 protein. In the table there are 650,000 to 750,000 distinct CDR3 sequences, about 15% of which are singletons. Fresh peripheral blood, around 11 ml of it, supplied the PBMCs. This sample was included in a study of T cells in Graves' hyperthyroidism and ophthalmopathy.

V is TRBV12-3 or TRBV12-4 and J is TRBJ2-3, with 11 bases matching TRBD2. The sequence was collected from a young woman with Graves' hyperthyroidism. The sequencing sample was made of blood. CDR3 nucleotides: TGTGCCAGCAGTCCGACTAGCGGGAACCAGTATTTT. Translated: CASSPTSGNQYF.